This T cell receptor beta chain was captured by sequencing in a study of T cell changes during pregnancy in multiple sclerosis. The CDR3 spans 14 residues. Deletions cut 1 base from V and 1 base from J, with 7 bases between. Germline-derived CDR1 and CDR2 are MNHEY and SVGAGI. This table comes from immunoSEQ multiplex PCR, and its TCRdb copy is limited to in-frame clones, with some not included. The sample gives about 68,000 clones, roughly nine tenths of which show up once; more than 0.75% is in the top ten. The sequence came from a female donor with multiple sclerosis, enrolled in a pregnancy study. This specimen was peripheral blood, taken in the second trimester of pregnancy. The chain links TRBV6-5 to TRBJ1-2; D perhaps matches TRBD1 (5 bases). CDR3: CASSYWGSNYGYTF. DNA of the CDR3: TGTGCCAGCAGTTACTGGGGCAGTAACTATGGCTACACCTTC.